The 22 T cell receptor beta chains below come from one sample, sequenced in a study of blood T cell repertoires in COVID-19. Generated by immunoSEQ multiplex PCR, the TCRdb table keeps only in-frame clones and is missing some. The profile shows around 96,000 clones, around 96% of them singletons. Sample: peripheral blood. The receptors shown here come from a human donor with active COVID-19. The donor label of this sample is uncertain.

The genes are TRBV23-1 and TRBJ1-5, with 8 bases lining up with TRBD1. TRBV23-1 qualifies as an ORF whose function is uncertain. The J segment lost 5 bases and the V segment lost 4 bases, leaving 7 bases of the junction unmatched. There are 15 residues in the CDR3. The CDR3 DNA reads as TGCGCCAGCAGTCGACCCCCCAGGGGGCATCAGCCCCAGCATTTT. Its protein product is CASSRPPRGHQPQHF.

The chain joins TRBV6-5 to TRBJ2-4, with 8 nucleotides matching TRBD1. Per the germline V gene, CDR1 is MNHEY and CDR2 is SVGAGI. V was clipped by 4 bases and J by 4 bases; unmatched bases: 3. The CDR3 runs to 14 residues. The CDR3 coding sequence is TGTGCCAGCAGTTTCCAGGGGGCGAAAAACATTCAGTACTTC. Amino acid sequence: CASSFQGAKNIQYF.

This chain connects TRBV19 to TRBJ2-1; 7 bases match TRBD2. The V gene's germline CDR1 is LNHDA and CDR2 SQIVND (reference sequence). V was pared by 0 bases and J by 4 bases, with 6 bases of the junction left unmatched. The CDR3 sequence is 16 residues long. The CDR3 DNA sequence: TGTGCCAGTAGTATAGAAGGCGGGAGCAGTTACAATGAGCAGTTCTTC. Encoded protein: CASSIEGGSSYNEQFF.

J is TRBJ1-2 and V is TRBV27; weak D call: TRBD1 (5 bases). The CDR3 covers 12 residues. Trimming took off 9 bases at V and 6 bases at J, with 14 bases between the two ends. The germline V gene encodes CDR1 MNHEY and CDR2 SMNVEV (reference sequence). The CDR3 DNA sequence: TGTGCCAGTACGGGACGCGGGGATGGCTACACCTTC. Its protein is CASTGRGDGYTF.

CDR3 amino acids: CASSSTTSTSMYTQYF. DNA of the CDR3: TGTGCCAGCAGCTCCACAACTAGCACCTCCATGTATACGCAGTATTTT. The chain is built from TRBV6-2 or TRBV6-3 and TRBJ2-3; D may be TRBD2 (6 bases). V dropped 6 bases and J dropped 7 bases, with 23 bases sitting between them. CDR1 and CDR2 (germline): MNHEY, SVGEGT. This CDR3 is built from 16 residues.

This clone came up once. The rearrangement links TRBV29-1 to TRBJ2-7; TRBD2 matches at 11 bases. After removal of 0 bases from V and 6 bases from J, the junction contained 4 bases not matched to a gene. The CDR3 extends over 14 amino acids. Germline V gives CDR1 SQVTM, CDR2 ANQGSEA. The CDR3 DNA is TGCAGCGTTGAAGATCGCCTAGCGGGAGGCGAGCAGTACTTC. Translating it yields CSVEDRLAGGEQYF.

V and J are TRBV10-3 and TRBJ2-3; TRBD1 agrees at 9 bases. V dropped 2 bases and J dropped 3; count of bases not matched to a gene: 6. Germline CDR1 is ENHRY and CDR2 is SYGVKD. The CDR3 length is 16 residues. Here the CDR3 reads CAISEPTGGGTDTQYF. CDR3 in DNA: TGTGCCATCAGTGAGCCCACAGGGGGCGGGACAGATACGCAGTATTTT.

V usage is TRBV7-2 and J usage is TRBJ2-7; TRBD2 is a possible D gene (5 bases). V lost 5 bases to trimming and J lost 0 bases, with 14 bases between them. CDR1 is SGHTA, CDR2 FQGNSA, per germline. The CDR3 consists of 15 residues. Written as DNA, the CDR3 is TGTGCCAGCAGCCAAAGAGCGGCCCTCTCCTACGAGCAGTACTTC. Translated, it gives CASSQRAALSYEQYF.

Remarks on this clone: The same CDR3 arises from other DNA sequences in this sample as well. The J gene is TRBJ2-1, the V gene TRBV2, with 7 nucleotides matching TRBD1. V dropped 7 bases and J dropped 4; count of bases not matched to a gene: 4. The CDR3 totals 13 residues. Germline V gene sequence: CDR1 SNHLY, CDR2 FYNNEI. CDR3 region: CASTGDSYNEQFF. In DNA, the CDR3 is TGTGCCAGCACCGGGGACAGTTACAATGAGCAGTTCTTC.

The gene calls are TRBV28 and TRBJ1-2; 8 bases agree with TRBD1. V shed 3 bases and J 3 bases; nucleotides not matched to a gene: 6. This CDR3 spans 15 amino acids. The germline gives CDR1 MDHEN, CDR2 SYDVKM. The CDR3: CASSLGGQADYGYTF. CDR3 bases: TGTGCCAGCAGTTTGGGGGGACAGGCCGACTATGGCTACACCTTC.

The J gene is TRBJ1-1, the V gene TRBV11-2, with D hard to call. V lost 1 base, J lost 7 bases, and 10 bases lay in between. Germline loops: CDR1 SGHAT, CDR2 FQNNGV. The CDR3 is made up of 13 amino acids. CDR3 loop: CASSLGVPGEAFF. CDR3 coding DNA: TGTGCCAGCAGCTTAGGCGTTCCGGGTGAAGCTTTCTTT.

The V and J genes are TRBV6-6 and TRBJ1-2; a weak D match, TRBD1 (6 bases). Germline V CDR1 and CDR2: MNHNY, SVGAGI (reference sequence). V gave up 6 bases and J gave up 8 bases, with 10 bases separating them. The length of the CDR3 is 11 residues. CDR3 in amino acids: CASRRDTGYTF. The CDR3 DNA follows: TGTGCCAGCAGACGGGACACGGGCTACACCTTC.

The table lists this clone with a count of one. The chain employs TRBV5-4 and TRBJ2-5; 9 nucleotides align to TRBD1. The CDR3 spans 15 residues. With V trimmed by 4 bases and J by 2 bases, 6 bases remained unmatched. CDR1 is SGHNT, CDR2 YYREEE, per germline (reference sequence). The CDR3 nucleotides read TGTGCCAGCAGCCGGGACAGGGAAACACAAGAGACCCAGTACTTC. It translates to CASSRDRETQETQYF.

The CDR3 spells CASSFRVPDKEYF. The CDR3 DNA reads TGTGCCAGCAGCTTTAGGGTCCCGGACAAGGAGTATTTT. The V and J genes are TRBV12-3 or TRBV12-4 and TRBJ2-3; the D gene is possibly TRBD1 (5 bases). Between the trimmed V and J ends, which lost 6 bases and 13 bases, there was a span of 20 bases. The CDR3 spans 13 residues.

As for this clone: The sample contains more than one DNA sequence encoding this CDR3. V gene TRBV12-5 combines with J gene TRBJ2-5; 13 bases line up with TRBD2. Germline V gives CDR1 LGHNT, CDR2 FRNRAP. V dropped 6 bases and J dropped 5; count of bases not matched to a gene: 0. The CDR3 is 13 amino acids. The CDR3 here is CASGLAGGETQYF. For the CDR3, the DNA is TGTGCTAGTGGACTAGCGGGGGGGGAGACCCAGTACTTC. Looking up the rest from reference TRBV12-5 and TRBJ2-5 gives the full variable domain: DARVTQTPRHKVTEMGQEVTMRCQPILGHNTVFWYRQTMMQGLELLAYFRNRAPLDDSGMPKDRFSAEMPDATLATLKIQPSEPRDSAVYFCASGLAGGETQYFGPGTRLLVL.

To note about this clone: Mismatch with germline at one junction end may stem from a read error. The chain uses TRBV6-1 and TRBJ2-5; 7 positions agree with TRBD2. The V gene's germline CDR1 is MNHNS and CDR2 SASEGT. The CDR3 is 16 amino acids. The CDR3 loop reads CASREGKAGKGETQYF. In DNA, the CDR3 is TGTGCCAGCAGGGAAGGGAAAGCGGGGAAGGGAGAGACCCAGTACTTC.

This clone was counted once. The chain couples TRBV7-2 to TRBJ2-7; 8 bases agree with TRBD1. The germline V gene has CDR1 SGHTA and CDR2 FQGNSA. V was clipped by 5 bases and J by 3 bases; unmatched bases: 12. The CDR3 totals 16 residues. CDR3 DNA: TGTGCCAGCAGCCCTCAAGGACAGGGAAGCTACTACGAGCAGTACTTC. It is translated as CASSPQGQGSYYEQYF. Variable domain in full (rest from reference TRBV7-2 and TRBJ2-7): GAGVSQSPSNKVTEKGKDVELRCDPISGHTALYWYRQSLGQGLEFLIYFQGNSAPDKSGLPSDRFSAERTGGSVSTLTIQRTQQEDSAVYLCASSPQGQGSYYEQYFGPGTRLTVT.

Details on this clone: A read error may produce the germline difference seen at one junction end. The chain has TRBV6-1 and TRBJ2-3; 8 positions match TRBD2. Germline CDR1 reads MNHNS; CDR2 reads SASEGT. CDR3 size: 14 residues. CDR3 nucleotides: TGTGCCAGCAGTGAAAGCGGGAGCAGAGATACGCAGTATTTT. Translation: CASSESGSRDTQYF.

The chain couples TRBV6-5 to TRBJ1-2; possibly TRBD1 for D (6 bases). Germline values: CDR1 MNHEY, CDR2 SVGAGI. CDR3 length: 14 residues. Trimming took 2 bases from V and 7 from J, leaving 14 bases between them. CDR3 protein: CASSYDRRMAGYTF. Written as DNA, the CDR3 is TGTGCCAGCAGTTACGACAGGAGAATGGCTGGCTACACCTTC.

The chain couples TRBV4-1 to TRBJ1-3; D not certain. The CDR3 has 16 residues. Trimming stripped 2 bases from V and 2 bases from J, with 13 bases between. Germline-derived CDR1 and CDR2 are MGHRA and YSYEKL. Here the CDR3 DNA reads TGCGCCAGCAGCCAATGGGTGGGAGGGACTGGAAACACCATATATTTT. It is translated as CASSQWVGGTGNTIYF.

V is TRBV12-3 or TRBV12-4 and J is TRBJ1-2; D not certain. This CDR3 comprises 12 residues. The V end lost 5 bases, the J end lost 8 bases, and 12 bases lay between the germline ends. CDR3 in DNA: TGTGCCAGCAGTCCGGGATCTGAGGGCTACACCTTC. Amino acid sequence: CASSPGSEGYTF.

V usage is TRBV19 and J usage is TRBJ1-2, with 8 nucleotides matching TRBD1. Germline loops: CDR1 LNHDA, CDR2 SQIVND (reference sequence). This CDR3 contains 14 residues. The V and J ends lost 7 bases and 4 bases, in that order; junction bases with no gene match: 8. CDR3 DNA: TGTGCCAGTACTCCGGGGGACAGGCCCTATGGCTACACCTTC. Its translation: CASTPGDRPYGYTF.